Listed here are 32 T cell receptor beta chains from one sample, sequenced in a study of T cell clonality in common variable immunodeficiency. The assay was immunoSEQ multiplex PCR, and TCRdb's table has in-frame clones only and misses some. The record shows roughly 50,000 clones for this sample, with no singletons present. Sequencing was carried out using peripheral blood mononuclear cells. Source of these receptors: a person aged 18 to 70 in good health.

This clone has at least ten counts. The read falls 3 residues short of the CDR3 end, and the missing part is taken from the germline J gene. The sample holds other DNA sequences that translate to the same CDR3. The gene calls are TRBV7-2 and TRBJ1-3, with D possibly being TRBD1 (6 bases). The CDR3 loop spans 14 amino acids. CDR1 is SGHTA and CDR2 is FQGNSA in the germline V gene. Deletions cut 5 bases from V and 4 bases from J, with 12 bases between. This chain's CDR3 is CASSPSGVGNTIYF. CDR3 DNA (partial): TGTGCCAGCAGCCCTTCAGGGGTCGGAAACACC.

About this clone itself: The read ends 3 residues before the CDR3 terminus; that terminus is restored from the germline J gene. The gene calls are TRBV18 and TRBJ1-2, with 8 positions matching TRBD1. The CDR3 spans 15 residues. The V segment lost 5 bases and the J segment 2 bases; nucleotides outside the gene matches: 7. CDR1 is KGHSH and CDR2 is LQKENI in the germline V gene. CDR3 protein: CASSSARGHNYGYTF. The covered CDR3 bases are TGTGCCAGCTCATCGGCCAGGGGGCACAACTATGGC.

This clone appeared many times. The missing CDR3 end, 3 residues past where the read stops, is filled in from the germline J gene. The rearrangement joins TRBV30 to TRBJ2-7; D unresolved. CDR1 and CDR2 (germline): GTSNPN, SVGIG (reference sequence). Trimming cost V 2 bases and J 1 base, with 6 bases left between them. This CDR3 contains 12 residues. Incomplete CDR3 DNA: TGTGCCTGGAGTTCACAGTCCTACGAG. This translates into CAWSSQSYE. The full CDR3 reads CAWSSQSYEQYF.

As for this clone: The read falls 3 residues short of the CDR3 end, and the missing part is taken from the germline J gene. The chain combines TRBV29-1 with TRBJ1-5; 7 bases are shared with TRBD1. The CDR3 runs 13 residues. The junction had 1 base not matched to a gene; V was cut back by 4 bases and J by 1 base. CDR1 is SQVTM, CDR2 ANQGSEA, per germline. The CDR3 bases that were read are TGCAGCGTTGGGGGACAGAGCAATCAGCCC. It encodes CSVGGQSNQP. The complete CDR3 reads CSVGGQSNQPQHF.

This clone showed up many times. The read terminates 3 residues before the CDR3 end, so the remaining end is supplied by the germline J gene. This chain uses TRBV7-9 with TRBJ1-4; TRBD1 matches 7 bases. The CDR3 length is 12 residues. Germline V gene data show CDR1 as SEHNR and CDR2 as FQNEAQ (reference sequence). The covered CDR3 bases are TGTGCCAGCAGCCCACAGGACAGGAAA. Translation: CASSPQDRK. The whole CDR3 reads CASSPQDRKLFF.

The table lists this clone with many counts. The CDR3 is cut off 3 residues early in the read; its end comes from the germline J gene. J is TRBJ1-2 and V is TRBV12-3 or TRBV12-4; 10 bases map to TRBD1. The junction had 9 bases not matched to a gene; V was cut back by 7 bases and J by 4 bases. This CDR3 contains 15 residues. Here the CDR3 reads CASTFGTGDSYGYTF. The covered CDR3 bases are TGTGCCAGCACCTTCGGGACAGGGGACAGCTATGGC.

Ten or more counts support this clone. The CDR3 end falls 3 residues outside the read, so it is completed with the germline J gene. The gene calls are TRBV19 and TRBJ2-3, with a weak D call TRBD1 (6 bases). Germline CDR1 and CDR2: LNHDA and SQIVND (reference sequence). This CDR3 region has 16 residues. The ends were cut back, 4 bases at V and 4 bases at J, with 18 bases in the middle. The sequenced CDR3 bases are TGTGCCAGTAGTACACACCCGGACAGAGGACCAGATACG. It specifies CASSTHPDRGPDT. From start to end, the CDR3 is CASSTHPDRGPDTQYF.

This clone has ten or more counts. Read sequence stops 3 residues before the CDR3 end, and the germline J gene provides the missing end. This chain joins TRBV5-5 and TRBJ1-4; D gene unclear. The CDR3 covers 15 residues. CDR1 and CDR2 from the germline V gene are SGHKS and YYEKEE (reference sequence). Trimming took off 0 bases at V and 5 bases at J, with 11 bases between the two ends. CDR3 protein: CASSLEGLKNEKLFF. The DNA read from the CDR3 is TGTGCCAGCAGCTTGGAAGGCTTAAAAAATGAAAAA.

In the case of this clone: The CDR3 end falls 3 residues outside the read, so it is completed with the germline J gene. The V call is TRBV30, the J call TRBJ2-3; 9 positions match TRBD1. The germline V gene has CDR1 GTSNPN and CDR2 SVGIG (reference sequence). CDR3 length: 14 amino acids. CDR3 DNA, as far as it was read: TGTGCCTGGAGTGCCGGGACAGGGAACCAGCCG. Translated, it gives CAWSAGTGNQP. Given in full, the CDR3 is CAWSAGTGNQPQYF.

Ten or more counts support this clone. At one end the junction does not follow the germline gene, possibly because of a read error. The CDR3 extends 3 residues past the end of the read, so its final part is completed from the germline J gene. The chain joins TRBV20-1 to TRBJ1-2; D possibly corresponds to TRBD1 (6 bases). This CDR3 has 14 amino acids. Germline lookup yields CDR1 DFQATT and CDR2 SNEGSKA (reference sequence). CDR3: CSARGGEGVYGYTF. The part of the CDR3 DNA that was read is TGCAGTGCCAGAGGGGGGGAGGGAGTCTATGGC.

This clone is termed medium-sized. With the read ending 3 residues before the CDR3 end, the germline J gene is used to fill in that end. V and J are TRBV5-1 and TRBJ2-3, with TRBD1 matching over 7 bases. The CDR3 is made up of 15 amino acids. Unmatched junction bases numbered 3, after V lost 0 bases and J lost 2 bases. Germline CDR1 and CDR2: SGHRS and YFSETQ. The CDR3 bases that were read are TGCGCCAGCAGCTTGGGGACAGGACACACAGATACG. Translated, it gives CASSLGTGHTDT. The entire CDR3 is CASSLGTGHTDTQYF.

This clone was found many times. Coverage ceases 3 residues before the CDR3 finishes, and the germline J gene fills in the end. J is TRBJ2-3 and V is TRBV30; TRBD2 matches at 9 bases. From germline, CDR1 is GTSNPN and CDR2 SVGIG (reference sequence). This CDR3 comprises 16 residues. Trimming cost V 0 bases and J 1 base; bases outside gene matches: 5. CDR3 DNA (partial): TGTGCCTGGAGTGTATCTAGCGGGATCGGCACAGATACG. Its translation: CAWSVSSGIGTDT. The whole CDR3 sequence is CAWSVSSGIGTDTQYF.

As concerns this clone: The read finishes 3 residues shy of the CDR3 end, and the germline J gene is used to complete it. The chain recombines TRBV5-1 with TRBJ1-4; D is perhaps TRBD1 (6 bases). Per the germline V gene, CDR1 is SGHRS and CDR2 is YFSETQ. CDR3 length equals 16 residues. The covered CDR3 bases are TGCGCCAGCAGCGTGACAGGCCTCTCTGGGGCCAACGTA. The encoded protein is CASSVTGLSGANV. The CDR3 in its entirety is CASSVTGLSGANVLFF.

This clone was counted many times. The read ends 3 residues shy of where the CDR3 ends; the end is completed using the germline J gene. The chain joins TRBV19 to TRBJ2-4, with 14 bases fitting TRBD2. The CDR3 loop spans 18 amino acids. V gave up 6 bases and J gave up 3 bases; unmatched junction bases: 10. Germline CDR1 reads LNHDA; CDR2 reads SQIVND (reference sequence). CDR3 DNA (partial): TGTGCCAGTAGCCGGCCCGGACTAGCGGGAGGTAGCAAAAACATT. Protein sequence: CASSRPGLAGGSKNI. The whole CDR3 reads CASSRPGLAGGSKNIQYF.

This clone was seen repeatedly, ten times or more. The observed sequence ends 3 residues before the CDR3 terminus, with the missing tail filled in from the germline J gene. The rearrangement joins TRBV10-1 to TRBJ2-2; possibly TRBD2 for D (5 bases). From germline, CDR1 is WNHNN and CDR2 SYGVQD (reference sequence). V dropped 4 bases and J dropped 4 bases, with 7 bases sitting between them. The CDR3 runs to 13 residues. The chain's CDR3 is CASSASSTGELFF. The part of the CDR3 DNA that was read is TGCGCCAGCAGTGCTAGCAGCACCGGGGAG.

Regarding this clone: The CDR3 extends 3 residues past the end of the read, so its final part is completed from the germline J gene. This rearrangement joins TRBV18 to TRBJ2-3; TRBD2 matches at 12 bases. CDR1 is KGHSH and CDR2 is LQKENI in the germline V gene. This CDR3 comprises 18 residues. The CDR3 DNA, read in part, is TGTGCCAGCTCATCACAGGTTTCTAGCGGGAGGGCGAGTGAGACG. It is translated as CASSSQVSSGRASET. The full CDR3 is CASSSQVSSGRASETQYF.

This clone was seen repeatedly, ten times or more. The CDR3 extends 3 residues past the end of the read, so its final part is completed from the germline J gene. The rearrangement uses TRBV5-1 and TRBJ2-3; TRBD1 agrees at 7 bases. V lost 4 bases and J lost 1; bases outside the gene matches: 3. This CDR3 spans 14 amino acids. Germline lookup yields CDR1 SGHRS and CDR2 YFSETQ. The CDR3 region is CASSGTAGTDTQYF. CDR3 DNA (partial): TGCGCCAGCAGCGGGACAGCGGGCACAGATACG.

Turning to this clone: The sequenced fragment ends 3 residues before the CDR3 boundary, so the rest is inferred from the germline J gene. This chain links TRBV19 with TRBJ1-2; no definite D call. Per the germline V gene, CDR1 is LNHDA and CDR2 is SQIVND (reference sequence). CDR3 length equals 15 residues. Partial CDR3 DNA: TGTGCCAGTAGTATAGGCGGCTTTAGTTACAATGAC. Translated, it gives CASSIGGFSYND. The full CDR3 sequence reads CASSIGGFSYNDYTF.

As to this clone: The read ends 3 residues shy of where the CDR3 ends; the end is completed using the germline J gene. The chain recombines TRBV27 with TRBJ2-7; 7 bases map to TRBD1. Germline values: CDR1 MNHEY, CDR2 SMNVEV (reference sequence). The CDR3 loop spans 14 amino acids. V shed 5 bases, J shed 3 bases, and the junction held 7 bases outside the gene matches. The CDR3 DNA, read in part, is TGTGCCAGCAGTCCCAACCGGGACAGCTACGAG. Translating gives CASSPNRDSYE. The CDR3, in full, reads CASSPNRDSYEQYF.

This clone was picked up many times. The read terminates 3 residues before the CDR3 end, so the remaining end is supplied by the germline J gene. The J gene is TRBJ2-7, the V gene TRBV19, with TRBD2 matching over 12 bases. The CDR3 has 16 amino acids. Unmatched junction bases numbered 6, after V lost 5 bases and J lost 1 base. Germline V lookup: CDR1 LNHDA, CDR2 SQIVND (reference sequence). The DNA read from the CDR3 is TGTGCCAGTAGTGCTATGACTAGCGGGGGATCCTACGAG. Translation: CASSAMTSGGSYE. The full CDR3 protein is CASSAMTSGGSYEQYF.

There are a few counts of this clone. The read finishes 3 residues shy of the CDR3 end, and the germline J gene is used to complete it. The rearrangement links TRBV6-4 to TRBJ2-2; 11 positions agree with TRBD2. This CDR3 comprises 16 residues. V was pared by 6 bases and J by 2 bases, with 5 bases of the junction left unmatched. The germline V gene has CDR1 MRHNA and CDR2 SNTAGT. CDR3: CASSALAGGNTGELFF. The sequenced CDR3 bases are TGTGCCAGCAGCGCTCTAGCGGGGGGAAACACCGGGGAG.

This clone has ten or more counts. The part of the CDR3 DNA that was read is TGTGCCAGCAGTGAATACCCCCCGGACGAG. This codes for CASSEYPPDE. The entire CDR3 protein is CASSEYPPDEQYF. The chain recombines TRBV2 with TRBJ2-7; D not resolved. The CDR3 end is not reached by the read, which stops 3 residues before it; the germline J gene fills it in. Trimming left V 2 bases short and J 5 bases short, with 10 bases between. The CDR3 covers 13 residues. Germline CDR1 SNHLY, CDR2 FYNNEI.

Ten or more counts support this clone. CDR3 region: CASSHLAPRHTDTQYF. The sequenced CDR3 bases are TGCGCCAGCAGCCACCTAGCGCCCAGACACACAGATACG. This chain links TRBV4-1 with TRBJ2-3; a weak D match, TRBD2 (6 bases). With the read ending 3 residues before the CDR3 end, the germline J gene is used to fill in that end. The germline gives CDR1 MGHRA, CDR2 YSYEKL. The CDR3 length is 16 residues. The ends were cut back, 3 bases at V and 2 bases at J, with 15 bases in the middle.

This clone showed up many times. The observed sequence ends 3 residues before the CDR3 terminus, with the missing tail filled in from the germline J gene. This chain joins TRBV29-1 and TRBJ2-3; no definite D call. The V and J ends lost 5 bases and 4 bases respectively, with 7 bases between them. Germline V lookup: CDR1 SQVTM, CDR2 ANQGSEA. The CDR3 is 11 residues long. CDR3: CSVRVADTQYF. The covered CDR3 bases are TGCAGCGTTCGGGTGGCAGATACG.

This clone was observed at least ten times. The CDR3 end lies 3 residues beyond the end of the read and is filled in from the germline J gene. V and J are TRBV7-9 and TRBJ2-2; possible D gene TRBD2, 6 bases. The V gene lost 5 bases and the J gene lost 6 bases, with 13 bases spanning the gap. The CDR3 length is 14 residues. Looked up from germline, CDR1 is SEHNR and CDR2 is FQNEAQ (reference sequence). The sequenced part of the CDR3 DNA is TGTGCCAGCAGCCTGAGGGGAGGCGCCGGGGAG. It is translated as CASSLRGGAGE. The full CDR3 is CASSLRGGAGELFF.

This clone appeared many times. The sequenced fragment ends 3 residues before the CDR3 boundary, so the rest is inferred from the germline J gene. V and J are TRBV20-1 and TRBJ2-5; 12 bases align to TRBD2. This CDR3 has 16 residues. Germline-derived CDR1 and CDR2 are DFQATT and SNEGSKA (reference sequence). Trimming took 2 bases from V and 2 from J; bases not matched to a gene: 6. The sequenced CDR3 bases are TGCAGTGCTAGAAAGGGGACTAGCGGGCTTCAAGAGACC. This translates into CSARKGTSGLQET. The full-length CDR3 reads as CSARKGTSGLQETQYF.

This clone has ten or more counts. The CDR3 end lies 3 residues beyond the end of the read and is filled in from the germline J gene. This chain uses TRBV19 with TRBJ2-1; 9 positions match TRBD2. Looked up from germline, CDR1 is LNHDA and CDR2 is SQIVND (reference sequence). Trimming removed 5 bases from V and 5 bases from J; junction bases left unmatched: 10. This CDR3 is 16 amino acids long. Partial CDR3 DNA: TGTGCCAGTAGTCCACTCTTGACTAGCGGTAACAATGAG. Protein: CASSPLLTSGNNE. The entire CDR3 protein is CASSPLLTSGNNEQFF.

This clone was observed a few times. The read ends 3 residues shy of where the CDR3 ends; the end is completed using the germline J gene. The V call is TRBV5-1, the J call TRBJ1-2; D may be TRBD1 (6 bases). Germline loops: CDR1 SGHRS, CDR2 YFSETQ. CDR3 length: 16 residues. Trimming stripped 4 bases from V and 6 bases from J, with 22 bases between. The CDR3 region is CASSPGGGRGFDGYTF. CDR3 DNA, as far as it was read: TGCGCCAGCAGCCCAGGTGGGGGCAGGGGATTTGATGGC.

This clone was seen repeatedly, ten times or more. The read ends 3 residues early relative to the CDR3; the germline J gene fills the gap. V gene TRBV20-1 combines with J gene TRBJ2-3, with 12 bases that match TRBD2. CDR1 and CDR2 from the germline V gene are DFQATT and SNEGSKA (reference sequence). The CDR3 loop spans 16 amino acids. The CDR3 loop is CSARKGTSGLQETQYF. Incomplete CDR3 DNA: TGCAGTGCTAGAAAGGGGACTAGCGGGCTTCAAGAGACG.

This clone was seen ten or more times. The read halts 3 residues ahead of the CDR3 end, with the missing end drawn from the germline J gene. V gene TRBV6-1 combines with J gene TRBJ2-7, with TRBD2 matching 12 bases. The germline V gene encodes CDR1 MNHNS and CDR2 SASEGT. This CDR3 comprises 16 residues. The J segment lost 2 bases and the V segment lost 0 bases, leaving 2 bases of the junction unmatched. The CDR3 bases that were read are TGTGCCAGCAGTGAAGCGTCTAGCGGGAGGGCCTACGAG. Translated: CASSEASSGRAYE. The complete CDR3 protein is CASSEASSGRAYEQYF.

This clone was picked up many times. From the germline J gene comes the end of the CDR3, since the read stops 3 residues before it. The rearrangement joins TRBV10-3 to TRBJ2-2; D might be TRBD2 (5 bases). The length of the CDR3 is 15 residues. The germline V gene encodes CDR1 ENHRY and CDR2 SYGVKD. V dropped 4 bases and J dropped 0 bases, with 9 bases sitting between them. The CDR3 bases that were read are TGTGCCATCAGTGTCGGCGGGTCGAACACCGGGGAG. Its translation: CAISVGGSNTGE. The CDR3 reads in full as CAISVGGSNTGELFF.

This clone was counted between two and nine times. The CDR3 sequence is CASSGLHTYDYTF. The sequenced part of the CDR3 DNA is TGTGCCAGTAGTGGGCTACACACTTACGAC. V and J are TRBV19 and TRBJ1-2; D is undetermined. The read terminates 3 residues ahead of where the CDR3 ends, so the germline J gene completes it. Looked up from germline, CDR1 is LNHDA and CDR2 is SQIVND (reference sequence). This CDR3 is 13 amino acids long.